The entry below gives a single T cell receptor beta chain sequence along with its context. What it binds is not known. The V and J ends lost 4 bases and 5 bases respectively, with 5 bases between them. The CDR3 extends over 12 amino acids. Germline CDR1 and CDR2: SGHTA and FQGTGA. These data originate in a study of T cell responses to AZD1222 COVID-19 vaccine. Study results and caveats: Unmutated variant regions are reportedly targeted by nearly half of spike-specific TCRs. The donors showed a predominance of white British ancestry and of females, with possible underestimation of clonal diversity.

Produced via immunoSEQ multiplex PCR; TCRdb's table is partial and in-frame only. The table lists 110,000 to 150,000 clones, roughly 90% of them singletons. This receptor was identified in an adult who received the AZD1222 COVID-19 vaccine. This material consisted of peripheral blood, taken 28 days after the second AZD1222 dose. This chain links TRBV7-3 with TRBJ2-2; D remains ambiguous. This CDR3 is CASSSGTGELFF. The CDR3 nucleotides read TGTGCCAGCAGCTCCGGGACCGGGGAGCTGTTTTTT.